Listed here are 6 T cell receptor beta chains from one sample, sequenced in a study of CD8 T cells in ankylosing spondylitis. TCRdb passed the 5' RACE reads through MiXCR, listing each CDR3 protein once. This table holds around 490,000 distinct CDR3 sequences, 5.3% found once. Findings and limits, study-wide: Blood of patients with ankylosing spondylitis appeared to be characterized by a TCR beta motif of 8 or 9 highly homologous variants.

Which antigens these TCRs recognize remains unknown. The sample comprised blood, either unsorted or a sorted T cell fraction (not recorded which). The receptors derive from a male donor with ankylosing spondylitis.

This clonotype was seen at least ten times. The chain is built from TRBV5-5 and TRBJ2-7; no clear D. CDR3 size: 15 residues. CDR1 is SGHKS, CDR2 YYEKEE, per germline (reference sequence). Trimming shortened V by 0 bases and J by 0 bases, and 10 bases separated the two germline ends. CDR3 residues: CASSLAALSSYEQYF. Here the CDR3 DNA reads TGTGCCAGCAGCTTGGCCGCCTTAAGCTCCTACGAGCAGTACTTC.

In its sample, this clonotype was seen many times. The V gene is TRBV24-1, the J gene TRBJ2-5; D unresolved. Deletions cut 1 base from V and 5 bases from J, with 4 bases between. This CDR3 contains 12 residues. Per germline, CDR1 KGHDR and CDR2 SFDVKD. The DNA for the CDR3 is TGTGCCACCAGTGATTTAGCGGAGACCCAGTACTTC. Translated: CATSDLAETQYF.

This clonotype was observed many times. CDR3 in amino acids: CSASSDRAYQPQHF. Written as DNA, the CDR3 is TGCAGTGCTAGTTCGGACAGGGCTTACCAGCCCCAGCATTTT. The V gene is TRBV20-1, the J gene TRBJ1-5; 8 bases line up with TRBD1. With V trimmed by 3 bases and J by 7 bases, 8 bases remained unmatched. CDR3 length equals 14 residues. Looked up from germline, CDR1 is DFQATT and CDR2 is SNEGSKA (reference sequence).

The table lists this clonotype with many counts. The chain is built from TRBV20-1 and TRBJ1-1, with a weak D call TRBD1 (5 bases). Deletions cut 5 bases from V and 2 bases from J, with 12 bases between. Germline values: CDR1 DFQATT, CDR2 SNEGSKA (reference sequence). There are 13 residues in the CDR3. CDR3 nucleotide sequence: TGCAGTGCTGTACCGGGACCTAACACTGAAGCTTTCTTT. Its translation: CSAVPGPNTEAFF.

A word on this clonotype: A read error may explain this, as a much larger clone is one base away. The final CDR3 position lacks the conserved phenylalanine or tryptophan, pointing to a likely read error. This rearrangement joins TRBV4-3 to TRBJ2-5, with 8 bases fitting TRBD2. J was trimmed by 4 bases and V by 0 bases; bases with no gene match: 10. The CDR3 is made up of 17 amino acids. The germline gives CDR1 LGHNA, CDR2 YSLEER. For the CDR3, the DNA is TGCGCCAGCAGCCAAGAGGTGACGGGGGGGGGCCGAGAGACCCAGTACCTC. It translates to CASSQEVTGGGRETQYL.

This clonotype was found many times. This chain uses TRBV6-1 with TRBJ2-3; tentative D call: TRBD2 (7 bases). Germline lookup yields CDR1 MNHNS and CDR2 SASEGT. V gave up 6 bases and J gave up 4 bases, with 14 bases separating them. The CDR3 loop spans 14 amino acids. The CDR3 sequence: CASRNPGGADTQYF. DNA of the CDR3: TGTGCCAGCAGAAACCCGGGGGGCGCAGATACGCAGTATTTT.